The 20 T cell receptor beta chains reported below all come from one sample, sequenced in a study of T-cell memory formation after mild COVID-19 (dated by TCRdb to the early 2020s). The method was 5' RACE. Sequencing took place on an Illumina NovaSeq 6000. In TCRdb, the public reads were trimmed at Q25 with fastp and aligned with MiXCR, with productive beta chains retained. For every CDR3 protein sequence, its rows merge into one entry that carries the most common genes and DNA. Across this sample there are fewer than 75,000 distinct CDR3 sequences, with over 9% seen only once. The ten largest make up roughly a quarter of the sample. The sample was PBMCs or a T cell subset sorted from them (not recorded which). The receptors derive from a man in his late teens or twenties who had mild COVID-19 (a few samples of this study predate the infection). The sample titles of this study are shuffled in the database, so cell type and time point are left out; the donor was told from shared clones.

This clonotype has at least ten counts. This chain links TRBV5-1 with TRBJ2-5; either TRBD1 or TRBD2 may fit D (5 bases each). This CDR3 region has 15 residues. Trimming stripped 4 bases from V and 1 base from J, with 14 bases between. Per the germline V gene, CDR1 is SGHRS and CDR2 is YFSETQ. The CDR3 bases are TGCGCCAGCAGCCTGACCGGGGCCATCCAAGAGACCCAGTACTTC. It codes for CASSLTGAIQETQYF.

The chain couples TRBV27 to TRBJ2-3; 8 bases agree with TRBD1. The trim removed 2 bases at V and 3 bases at J, leaving 1 base unmatched. CDR1 and CDR2 (germline): MNHEY, SMNVEV (reference sequence). This CDR3 spans 14 amino acids. The CDR3 DNA sequence: TGTGCCAGCAGTTTAAGGGACAGGACAGATACGCAGTATTTT. Translation gives CASSLRDRTDTQYF.

This clonotype has at least ten counts. The chain has TRBV20-1 and TRBJ2-1, with 10 bases identical to TRBD2. The CDR3 extends over 14 amino acids. CDR1 DFQATT and CDR2 SNEGSKA come from the germline V gene (reference sequence). After removal of 1 base from V and 7 bases from J, the junction contained 4 bases not matched to a gene. In DNA, the CDR3 is TGCAGTGCTAGAGCCCTAGCGGGGGTAAATGAGCAGTTCTTC. Translation: CSARALAGVNEQFF.

This chain connects TRBV5-5 to TRBJ1-5, with D uncertain. Trimming stripped 2 bases from V and 9 bases from J, with 9 bases between. The CDR3 is made up of 12 amino acids. CDR1 is SGHKS, CDR2 YYEKEE, per germline (reference sequence). In DNA form, the CDR3 reads TGTGCCAGCAGCTTCCTCTCTGGGCCCCAGCATTTT. It translates to CASSFLSGPQHF.

Many counts were recorded for this clonotype. The rearrangement joins TRBV24-1 to TRBJ2-2; 9 nucleotides line up with TRBD1. CDR1 and CDR2 (germline): KGHDR, SFDVKD. V lost 2 bases and J lost 5; bases outside the gene matches: 2. The CDR3 covers 15 residues. CDR3 loop: CATSDSGQGTGELFF. Written as DNA, the CDR3 is TGTGCCACCAGTGATTCGGGACAGGGTACCGGGGAGCTGTTTTTT.

The chain employs TRBV13 and TRBJ2-1; 9 nucleotides align to TRBD1. The CDR3 is made up of 16 amino acids. CDR1 and CDR2 (germline): PRHDT, FYEKMQ (reference sequence). The V segment lost 4 bases and the J segment 3 bases; nucleotides outside the gene matches: 7. DNA for the CDR3: TGTGCCAGCAGCTCATACGGGACAGGGAACTACAATGAGCAGTTCTTC. As protein: CASSSYGTGNYNEQFF.

The chain is built from TRBV27 and TRBJ1-6; D unclear. The germline V gene encodes CDR1 MNHEY and CDR2 SMNVEV (reference sequence). Trimming left V 6 bases short and J 9 bases short, with 9 bases between. This CDR3 comprises 12 residues. This CDR3 reads CASRSVGSPLHF. CDR3 bases: TGTGCCAGCAGATCCGTAGGTTCACCCCTCCACTTT.

This clonotype was recorded a few times. The chain carries TRBV7-2 and TRBJ2-6; a weak D match, TRBD2 (7 bases). Germline values: CDR1 SGHTA, CDR2 FQGNSA. The CDR3 has 17 residues. V gave up 5 bases and J gave up 2 bases, with 16 bases separating them. In DNA form, the CDR3 reads TGTGCCAGCAGCCCGAGGGGGGGTCGCACTGGGGCCAACGTCCTGACTTTC. Translated: CASSPRGGRTGANVLTF.

This clonotype showed up just a few times. DNA for the CDR3: TGTGCCAGCAGCGTCACAGAAGGTCGCGAGCAGTACGTC. Its translation: CASSVTEGREQYV. The gene calls are TRBV7-2 and TRBJ2-7; no clear D. V was pared by 5 bases and J by 6 bases, with 14 bases between. From germline, CDR1 is SGHTA and CDR2 FQGNSA. The CDR3 is made up of 13 amino acids.

V and J are TRBV5-5 and TRBJ1-2, with 8 bases aligning to TRBD1. Germline trimming cut 4 bases from V and 6 bases from J; bases unmatched to any gene: 2. CDR3 length equals 12 residues. Germline values: CDR1 SGHKS, CDR2 YYEKEE (reference sequence). CDR3 loop: CASSKDRDGYTF. CDR3 DNA sequence: TGTGCCAGCAGCAAGGACAGGGATGGCTACACCTTC.

The chain uses TRBV6-2 or TRBV6-3 and TRBJ2-5; perhaps TRBD2 as D (6 bases). The V end was cut by 2 bases, the J end by 1 base, with 14 bases between. Per the germline V gene, CDR1 is MNHEY and CDR2 is SVGEGT. The length of the CDR3 is 16 residues. DNA for the CDR3: TGTGCCAGCAGTTACCGCGTGCTGGGACTCCAAGAGACCCAGTACTTC. Its protein is CASSYRVLGLQETQYF.

The rearrangement uses TRBV12-3 or TRBV12-4 and TRBJ2-3, with 10 positions matching TRBD2. Germline trimming cut 6 bases from V and 5 bases from J; bases unmatched to any gene: 2. The CDR3 runs to 13 residues. In nucleotides, the CDR3 is TGTGCCAGCAGAACTAGCGGGGTAGATACGCAGTATTTT. Translation gives CASRTSGVDTQYF.

This clonotype was picked up a small number of times. The chain carries TRBV29-1 and TRBJ1-1; D is unclear. V shed 5 bases and J shed 4 bases, with 11 bases lying between them. The CDR3 covers 12 residues. Germline lookup yields CDR1 SQVTM and CDR2 ANQGSEA. The CDR3 DNA follows: TGCAGCGTTCCGGCCCCGTCCACTGAAGCTTTCTTT. Amino acids: CSVPAPSTEAFF. Combining the CDR3 with reference TRBV29-1 and TRBJ1-1 gives the whole variable domain SAVISQKPSRDICQRGTSLTIQCQVDSQVTMMFWYRQQPGQSLTLIATANQGSEATYESGFVIDKFPISRPNLTFSTLTVSNMSPEDSSIYLCSVPAPSTEAFFGQGTRLTVV.

This clonotype was picked up many times. J is TRBJ2-1 and V is TRBV4-3, with D possibly TRBD2 on 7 matching bases. Germline CDR1 and CDR2: LGHNA and YSLEER. The CDR3 is 15 amino acids. The V end lost 3 bases, the J end lost 4 bases, and 13 bases lay between the germline ends. For the CDR3, the DNA is TGCGCCAGCAGCCAGGAGCGGGGACAATACAATGAGCAGTTCTTC. It codes for CASSQERGQYNEQFF.

This clonotype was seen ten or more times. A junction boundary mismatches the germline segment, possibly from a read error. This chain connects TRBV7-7 to TRBJ2-5; weak D call: TRBD2 (6 bases). Germline V gene lookup returns CDR1 SSHAT and CDR2 FNYEAQ (reference sequence). The CDR3 has 13 amino acids. The CDR3 DNA is TGTGCTAGCAGTTTCAGCGGGCAAGAGACCCAGTACTTC. It is translated as CASSFSGQETQYF.

This clonotype was seen more than once but under ten times. The chain is built from TRBV5-1 and TRBJ2-7; possible D gene TRBD1, 6 bases. Germline V gene sequence: CDR1 SGHRS, CDR2 YFSETQ. This CDR3 region has 15 residues. Trimming took 0 bases from V and 0 from J, leaving 10 bases between them. The CDR3 loop is CASSLVGDTSYEQYF. Here the CDR3 DNA reads TGCGCCAGCAGCTTGGTTGGGGACACCTCCTACGAGCAGTACTTC.

This chain links TRBV6-4 with TRBJ2-3, with TRBD2 matching over 10 bases. V was pared by 4 bases and J by 2 bases, with 3 bases of the junction left unmatched. Germline CDR1 reads MRHNA; CDR2 reads SNTAGT. This CDR3 spans 15 amino acids. The chain's CDR3 is CASSASGGATDTQYF. CDR3 coding DNA: TGTGCCAGCAGTGCGAGCGGGGGGGCCACAGATACGCAGTATTTT.

This clonotype was seen more than once but under ten times. The chain is built from TRBV19 and TRBJ2-7; D is unclear. This CDR3 region has 13 residues. Germline CDR1 reads LNHDA; CDR2 reads SQIVND (reference sequence). Trimming stripped 5 bases from V and 0 bases from J, with 8 bases between. The CDR3 bases are TGTGCCAGTAGTGGCCGCGACTCCTACGAGCAGTACTTC. Translation gives CASSGRDSYEQYF. Drawing the rest from reference TRBV19 and TRBJ2-7, the complete variable domain is DGGITQSPKYLFRKEGQNVTLSCEQNLNHDAMYWYRQDPGQGLRLIYYSQIVNDFQKGDIAEGYSVSREKKESFPLTVTSAQKNPTAFYLCASSGRDSYEQYFGPGTRLTVT.

This clonotype was detected many times. The chain's CDR3 is CASSLVFVSSGEKLFF. CDR3 sequence (DNA): TGTGCCAGCAGCTTAGTTTTTGTATCTTCCGGGGAAAAACTGTTTTTT. The chain employs TRBV7-2 and TRBJ1-4, with unresolved D. The CDR3 is 16 amino acids. The V and J ends lost 1 base and 8 bases respectively, with 17 bases between them. Germline V gene data show CDR1 as SGHTA and CDR2 as FQGNSA.

The chain carries TRBV4-3 and TRBJ1-1; D gene unclear. The CDR3 length is 14 residues. Between the trimmed V and J ends, which lost 4 bases and 6 bases, there was a span of 15 bases. Germline V lookup: CDR1 LGHNA, CDR2 YSLEER. The CDR3 sequence: CASSRLSGGAEAFF. The CDR3 DNA is TGCGCCAGCAGCCGGCTCAGTGGTGGCGCTGAAGCTTTCTTT.